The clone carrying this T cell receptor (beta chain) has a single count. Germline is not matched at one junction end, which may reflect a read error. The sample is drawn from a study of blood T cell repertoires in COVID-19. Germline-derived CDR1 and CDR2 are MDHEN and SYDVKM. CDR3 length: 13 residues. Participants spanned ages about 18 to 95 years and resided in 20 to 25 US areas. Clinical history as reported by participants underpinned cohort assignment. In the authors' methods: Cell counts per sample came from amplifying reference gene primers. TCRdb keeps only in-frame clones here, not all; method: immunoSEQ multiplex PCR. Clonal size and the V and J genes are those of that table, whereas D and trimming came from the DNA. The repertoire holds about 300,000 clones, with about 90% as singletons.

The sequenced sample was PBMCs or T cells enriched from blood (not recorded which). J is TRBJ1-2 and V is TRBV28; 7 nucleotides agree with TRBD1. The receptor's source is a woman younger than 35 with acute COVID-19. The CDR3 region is CAGSGQVNYGYTF. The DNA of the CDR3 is TGTGCCGGCAGCGGACAGGTCAACTATGGCTACACCTTC.